This T cell receptor (beta chain) was recovered during a study of T-cell reconstitution after alpha-beta-depleted transplantation in children. Comment on this clonotype: The antigen is undetermined. A junction end diverges from the germline sequence, so it may reflect a read error.

There are 18 residues in the CDR3. The V gene's germline CDR1 is LGHNA and CDR2 YNFKEQ. Unique molecular identifiers were incorporated when the TCRbeta library was constructed. One entry per CDR3 protein, called by TCRdb with MiXCR from the PCR reads. In the table there are around 600,000 distinct CDR3 sequences, roughly 23% of which are singletons. Findings of the study overall: Some patients showed high day-60 TCRbeta diversity, which derived from surviving recipient T cells and thymic progenitors.

The chain links TRBV4-2 to TRBJ2-3; possible D gene TRBD2, 5 bases. The clonotype was recovered from a boy in the first two years of life who had a stem cell transplant for acute myeloid leukemia, so the T cells may come from the graft donor. This specimen consisted of PBMCs, mostly from graft donor cells, obtained 360 days after TCRalphabeta/CD19-depleted stem cell transplant. The CDR3 reads CAISPGLGILFASDTQYF. In nucleotides, the CDR3 is TGTGCCATCAGCCCAGGACTGGGGATACTTTTCGCGTCAGATACGCAGTATTTT.